This T cell receptor (beta chain) is from a study of CD8 T cells in Susac syndrome. Points from the study as a whole: The number of individuals included in the study's TCR sequencing and HLA analysis was acknowledged as relatively small. Among people with Susac, CD8+ clonal expansion was greatest in TEMRA cells and active patients.

The CDR3 has 12 residues. The V gene's germline CDR1 is SGHVS and CDR2 FQNEAQ. Points on this clonotype: The target antigen is unknown.

An amount of RNA that ranged from roughly 0.5 to 1 ug was reverse transcribed with random hexamers. One entry per CDR3 protein results from TCRdb running MiXCR on the immunoSEQ multiplex PCR reads. The sample has around 130,000 distinct CDR3 sequences; around 94% are singletons. This chain connects TRBV7-8 to TRBJ2-3; the D gene is possibly TRBD2 (5 bases). Sample: CD8+ T cells from PBMCs. The clonotype was recovered from a human donor with Susac syndrome. The CDR3 reads CTVGIGTDTQYF. The CDR3 DNA reads TGTACGGTCGGGATTGGCACAGATACGCAGTATTTT.